This is a list of T cell receptor beta chains from one sample in a study of cytomegalovirus exposure and HLA in healthy donors. Clones were sequenced by immunoSEQ multiplex PCR, and TCRdb holds only the in-frame ones, with some missing. The table lists fewer than 150,000 clones, around 69% of them singletons. Source material: PBMCs. The receptors stem from a woman in her 40s in good health and CMV-seropositive. Each CDR3 is given with its conserved first and last residue. A D gene is named only where the DNA matches it firmly. The size of a clone is reported for some rows only, either as once, few or many, or as a class for expanded clones.

j_call v_call clone_size d_call cdr3_nt cdr3_aa
TRBJ2-2 TRBV5-4 . TRBD2 TGTGCCACCTCGGGAGGGCAGAGCACCGGGGAGCTGTTTTTT CATSGGQSTGELFF
TRBJ1-4 TRBV15 few TRBD1 TGTGCCACCAGCCTGCGACAGGGGGCCTATGAAAAACTGTTTTTT CATSLRQGAYEKLFF
TRBJ1-2 TRBV21-1 . . TGTGCCAGCACCTCCCGGTCCTCCTATGGCTACACCTTC CASTSRSSYGYTF
TRBJ2-3 TRBV7-2 . . TGTGCCAGCAGCGGACACAGGGAGGGTACGCAGTATTTT CASSGHREGTQYF
TRBJ2-1 TRBV11-2 . . TGTGCCAGCACCCTATGGGGGGACCCCTACAATGAGCAGTTCTTC CASTLWGDPYNEQFF
TRBJ2-5 TRBV4-1 . TRBD2 TGCGCCAGCAGCCAAGAACGAGGACTAGCGGGGGGGCTTGAGACCCAGTACTTC CASSQERGLAGGLETQYF
TRBJ2-7 TRBV5-4 few TRBD1 TGTGCCAGCAGCTGGGACAGGGCCCCCTACGAGCAGTACTTC CASSWDRAPYEQYF
TRBJ2-7 TRBV5-6 few . TGTGCCAGCAGTCCAGGGCTGTTTAACGAGCAGTACTTC CASSPGLFNEQYF
TRBJ2-3 TRBV27 once . TGTGCCAGCACCACCCGACAAAGCACAGATACGCAGTATTTT CASTTRQSTDTQYF
TRBJ1-1 TRBV19 . . TGTGCCAGTAGTATGGATGCCAAAGGGGACACTGAAGCTTTCTTT CASSMDAKGDTEAFF
TRBJ2-3 TRBV7-2 . TRBD2 TGTGCCAGCAGCCCAAGCGGGGTAAGCACAGATACGCAGTATTTT CASSPSGVSTDTQYF
TRBJ2-5 TRBV4-1 . TRBD2 TGCGCCAGCAGCCAAGGGGAGGGAGGGCATCAAGAGACCCAGTACTTC CASSQGEGGHQETQYF
TRBJ1-3 TRBV6-1 . . TGTGCCAGCAGTGAAGCCCGGACACTAACCATATATTTT CASSEARTLTIYF
TRBJ2-3 TRBV29-1 . TRBD1 TGCAGCGTCACAGGGGGTACAGATACGCAGTATTTT CSVTGGTDTQYF
TRBJ1-1 TRBV7-9 once . TGTGCCAGCAGCCCCGGGTGGCAGAACACTGAAGCTTTCTTT CASSPGWQNTEAFF
TRBJ1-1 TRBV5-1 . . TGCGCCAGCAGCTTGGAGGCAGGGCTGAACACTGAAGCTTTCTTT CASSLEAGLNTEAFF
TRBJ2-7 TRBV4-3 . TRBD1 TGCGCCAGCAGCCAGGGGGACAGGGAAGACTACGAGCAGTACTTC CASSQGDREDYEQYF
TRBJ2-2 TRBV4-1 . . TGCGCCAGCAGCCAAGCACCAGGCGGGGAGCTGTTTTTT CASSQAPGGELFF
TRBJ1-1 TRBV7-9 once TRBD1 TGTGCCAGCAGCTTCTGGGACAGGGAGGAAGCTTTCTTT CASSFWDREEAFF
TRBJ2-1 TRBV21-1 . . TGTGCCAGCAGCAAAGAGCGCCTAGCGGGTCCTGAGCAGTTCTTC CASSKERLAGPEQFF
TRBJ1-1 TRBV4-1 . TRBD1 TGCGCCAGCAGCCGACCACACGGACAGGGGACTGAAGCTTTCTTT CASSRPHGQGTEAFF
TRBJ1-1 TRBV7-9 . TRBD1 TGTGCCAGCAGCTTGGGACAGATGAACACTGAAGCTTTCTTT CASSLGQMNTEAFF
TRBJ2-5 TRBV5-4 . TRBD1 TGTGCCAGCAGCCACCAGGGGGCAGTGGAGACCCAGTACTTC CASSHQGAVETQYF
TRBJ1-3 TRBV4-1 . . TGCGCCAGCAGCCAAGACTCTGCGGGTCTCTCTGGAAACACCATATATTTT CASSQDSAGLSGNTIYF
TRBJ2-1 TRBV5-1 once TRBD2 TGCGCCAGCAGCTTCGGCGGGGGGGGCTACAATGAGCAGTTCTTC CASSFGGGGYNEQFF
TRBJ1-5 TRBV2 . TRBD1 TGTGCCAGCAGTGATGGGCAGGGGGGAAATCAGCCCCAGCATTTT CASSDGQGGNQPQHF
TRBJ1-1 TRBV5-6 . TRBD1 TGTGCCAGCAGCTCCCTACCATGGACAGGGGAAGCTTTCTTT CASSSLPWTGEAFF
TRBJ2-3 TRBV5-1 . . TGCGCCAGCAGCTTCGCGGGACCTACCACAGATACGCAGTATTTT CASSFAGPTTDTQYF
TRBJ2-7 TRBV13 . TRBD1 TGTGCCAGCAGCTTAGGCCCTACCGGGACAGCCTCCTACGAGCAGTACTTC CASSLGPTGTASYEQYF
TRBJ1-1 TRBV5-1 . . TGCGCCAGCAGCCCCGACCCTAGGGGGACTGAAGCTTTCTTT CASSPDPRGTEAFF
TRBJ2-7 TRBV4-3 once . TGCGCCAGCAGCTTTGGACAGCTCGGATCCTACGAGCAGTACTTC CASSFGQLGSYEQYF
TRBJ1-1 TRBV7-2 . TRBD1 TGTGCCAGCAGCTTTACCACATCACCGGGACAGCTCTTT CASSFTTSPGQLF
TRBJ1-5 TRBV19 . . TGTGCCAGTAGACAGGGTCGGGAAAAGCCCCAGCATTTT CASRQGREKPQHF
TRBJ1-1 TRBV2 . . TGTGCCAGCAATGGGGCAGGGGAGGGAGTGAAGAGGGCTTTCTTT CASNGAGEGVKRAFF
TRBJ1-4 TRBV25-1 . . TGTGCCAGCAGTGATCCGGGACAACTTAATGAAAAACTGTTTTTT CASSDPGQLNEKLFF
TRBJ2-5 TRBV7-2 few . TGTGCCAGCAGCTTTTCCGGGCAAGAGACCCAGTACTTC CASSFSGQETQYF
TRBJ1-1 TRBV9 . . TGTGCCAGCAGCGTATTAGAGAACACTGAAGCTTTCTTT CASSVLENTEAFF
TRBJ1-6 TRBV4-2 . . TGTGCCAGCAGCCAAGAGGGCAGCTCCTATAATTCACCCCTCCACTTT CASSQEGSSYNSPLHF
TRBJ2-2 TRBV7-2 . TRBD2 TGTGCCAGCAGCTTGGGGGGGTCCCACGGGGAGCTGTTTTTT CASSLGGSHGELFF
TRBJ2-7 TRBV9 few . TGTGCCAGCAGCCCAGGGAGGAGGCTGGGACCCGCACGCGAGCAGTACTTC CASSPGRRLGPAREQYF
TRBJ2-5 TRBV7-2 . . TGTGCCAGCAGCTTAGTCCTGGGGGGATTACAAGAGACCCAGTACTTC CASSLVLGGLQETQYF
TRBJ1-2 TRBV7-8 . TRBD1 TGTGCCAGCAGCCCTAGGGACAGGGGGCGCGACTATGGCTACACCTTC CASSPRDRGRDYGYTF